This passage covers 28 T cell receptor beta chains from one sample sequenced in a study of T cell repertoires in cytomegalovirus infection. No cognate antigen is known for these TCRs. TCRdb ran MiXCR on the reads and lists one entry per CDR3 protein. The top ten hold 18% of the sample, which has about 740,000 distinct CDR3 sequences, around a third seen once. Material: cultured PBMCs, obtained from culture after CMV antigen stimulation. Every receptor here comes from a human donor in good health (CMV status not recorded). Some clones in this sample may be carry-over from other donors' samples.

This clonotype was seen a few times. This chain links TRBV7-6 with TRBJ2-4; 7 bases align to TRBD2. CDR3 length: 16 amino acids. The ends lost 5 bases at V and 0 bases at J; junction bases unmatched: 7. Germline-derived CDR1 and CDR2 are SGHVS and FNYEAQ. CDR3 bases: TGTGCCAGCAGCCCCGGACTAGGTCAAGCCAAAAACATTCAGTACTTC. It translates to CASSPGLGQAKNIQYF.

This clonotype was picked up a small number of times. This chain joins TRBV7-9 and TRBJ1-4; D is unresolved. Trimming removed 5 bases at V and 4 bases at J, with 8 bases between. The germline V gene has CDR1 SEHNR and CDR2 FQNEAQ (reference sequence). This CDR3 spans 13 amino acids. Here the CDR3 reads CASSIGINEKLFF. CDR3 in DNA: TGTGCCAGCAGCATCGGGATTAATGAAAAACTGTTTTTT.

CDR3 loop: CAWSSDRDTEAFF. The CDR3 DNA is TGTGCCTGGAGTTCTGATCGGGACACTGAAGCTTTCTTT. The rearrangement joins TRBV30 to TRBJ1-1; D uncertain. Germline values: CDR1 GTSNPN, CDR2 SVGIG (reference sequence). This CDR3 comprises 13 residues. Trimming cost V 2 bases and J 3 bases, with 10 bases left between them. The full variable domain, its missing parts supplied by reference TRBV30 and TRBJ1-1, is SQTIHQWPATLVQPVGSPLSLECTVEGTSNPNLYWYRQAAGRGLQLLFYSVGIGQISSEVPQNLSASRPQDRQFILSSKKLLLSDSGFYLCAWSSDRDTEAFFGQGTRLTVV.

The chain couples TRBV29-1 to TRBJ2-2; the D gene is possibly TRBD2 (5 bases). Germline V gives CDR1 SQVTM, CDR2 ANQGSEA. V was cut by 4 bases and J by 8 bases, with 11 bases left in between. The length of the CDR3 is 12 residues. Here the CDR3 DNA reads TGCAGCGTTGGGAGGAAAAAAGGGGAGCTGTTTTTT. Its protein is CSVGRKKGELFF.

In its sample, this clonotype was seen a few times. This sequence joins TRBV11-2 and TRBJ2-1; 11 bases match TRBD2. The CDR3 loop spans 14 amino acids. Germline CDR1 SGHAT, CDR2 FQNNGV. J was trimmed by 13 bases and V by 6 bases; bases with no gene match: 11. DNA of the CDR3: TGTGCCAGCAGACTCCTAGCGGGGGGATTCGGCCAGTTCTTC. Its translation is CASRLLAGGFGQFF.

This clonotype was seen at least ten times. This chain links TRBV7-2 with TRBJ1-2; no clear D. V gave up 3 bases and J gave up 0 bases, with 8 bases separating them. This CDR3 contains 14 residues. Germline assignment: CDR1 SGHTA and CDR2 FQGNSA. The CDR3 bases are TGTGCCAGCAGCTTGCCGGGAACTAACTATGGCTACACCTTC. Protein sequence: CASSLPGTNYGYTF.

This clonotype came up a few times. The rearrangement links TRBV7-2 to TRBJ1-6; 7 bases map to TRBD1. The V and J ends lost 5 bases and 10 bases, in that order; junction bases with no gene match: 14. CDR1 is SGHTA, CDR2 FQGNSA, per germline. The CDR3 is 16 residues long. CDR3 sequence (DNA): TGTGCCAGCAGCCCAGGGCACAGGGGTGTTGGATCACCCCTCCACTTT. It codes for CASSPGHRGVGSPLHF. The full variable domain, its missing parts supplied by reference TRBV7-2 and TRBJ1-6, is GAGVSQSPSNKVTEKGKDVELRCDPISGHTALYWYRQSLGQGLEFLIYFQGNSAPDKSGLPSDRFSAERTGGSVSTLTIQRTQQEDSAVYLCASSPGHRGVGSPLHFGNGTRLTVT.

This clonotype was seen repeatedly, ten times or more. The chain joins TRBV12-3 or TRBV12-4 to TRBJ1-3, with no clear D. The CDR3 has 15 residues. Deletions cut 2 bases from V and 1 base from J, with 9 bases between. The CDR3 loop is CASSLLAGSGNTIYF. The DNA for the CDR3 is TGTGCCAGCAGTTTATTGGCAGGTTCTGGAAACACCATATATTTT.

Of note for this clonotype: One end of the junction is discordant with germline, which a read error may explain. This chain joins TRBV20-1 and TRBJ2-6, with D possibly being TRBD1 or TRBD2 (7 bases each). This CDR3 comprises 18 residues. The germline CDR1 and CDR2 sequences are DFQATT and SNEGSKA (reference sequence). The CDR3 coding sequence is TGCAGGGCTAGGGGGCCGGGGGGACCTGGGAGTGGGGCCAACGTCCTGACTTTC. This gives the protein CRARGPGGPGSGANVLTF.

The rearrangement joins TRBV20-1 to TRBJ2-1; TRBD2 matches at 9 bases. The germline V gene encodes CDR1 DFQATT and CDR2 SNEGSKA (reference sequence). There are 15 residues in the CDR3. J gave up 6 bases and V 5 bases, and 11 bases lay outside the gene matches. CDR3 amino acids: CSARTPSGMRNEQFF. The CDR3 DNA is TGCAGTGCTCGAACTCCTAGCGGGATGCGCAATGAGCAGTTCTTC.

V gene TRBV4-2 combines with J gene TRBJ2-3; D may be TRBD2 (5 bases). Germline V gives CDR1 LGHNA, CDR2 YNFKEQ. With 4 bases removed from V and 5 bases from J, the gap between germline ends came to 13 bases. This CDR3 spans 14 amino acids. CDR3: CASSPPGRGDTQYF. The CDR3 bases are TGTGCCAGCAGCCCCCCGGGCCGGGGAGATACGCAGTATTTT.

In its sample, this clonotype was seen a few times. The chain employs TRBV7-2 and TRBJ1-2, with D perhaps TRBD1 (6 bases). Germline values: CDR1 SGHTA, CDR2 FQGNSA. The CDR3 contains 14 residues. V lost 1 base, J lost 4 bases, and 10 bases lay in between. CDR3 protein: CASSLDGGLYGYTF. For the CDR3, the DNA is TGTGCCAGCAGCTTAGATGGGGGGCTCTATGGCTACACCTTC. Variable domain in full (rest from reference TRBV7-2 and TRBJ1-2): GAGVSQSPSNKVTEKGKDVELRCDPISGHTALYWYRQSLGQGLEFLIYFQGNSAPDKSGLPSDRFSAERTGGSVSTLTIQRTQQEDSAVYLCASSLDGGLYGYTFGSGTRLTVV.

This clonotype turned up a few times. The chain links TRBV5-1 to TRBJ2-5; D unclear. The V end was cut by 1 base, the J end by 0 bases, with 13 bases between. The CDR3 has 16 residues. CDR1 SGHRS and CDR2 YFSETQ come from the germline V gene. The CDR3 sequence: CASSLSKGNYQETQYF. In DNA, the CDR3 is TGCGCCAGCAGCTTGAGCAAGGGAAATTACCAAGAGACCCAGTACTTC. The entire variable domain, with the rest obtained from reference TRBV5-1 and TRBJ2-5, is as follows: KAGVTQTPRYLIKTRGQQVTLSCSPISGHRSVSWYQQTPGQGLQFLFEYFSETQRNKGNFPGRFSGRQFSNSRSEMNVSTLELGDSALYLCASSLSKGNYQETQYFGPGTRLLVL.

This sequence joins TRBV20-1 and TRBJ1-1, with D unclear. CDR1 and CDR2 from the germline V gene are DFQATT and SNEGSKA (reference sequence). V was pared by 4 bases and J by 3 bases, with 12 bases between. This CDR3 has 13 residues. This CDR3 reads CSAKKDRYTEAFF. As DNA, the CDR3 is TGCAGTGCTAAGAAAGACCGATACACTGAAGCTTTCTTT.

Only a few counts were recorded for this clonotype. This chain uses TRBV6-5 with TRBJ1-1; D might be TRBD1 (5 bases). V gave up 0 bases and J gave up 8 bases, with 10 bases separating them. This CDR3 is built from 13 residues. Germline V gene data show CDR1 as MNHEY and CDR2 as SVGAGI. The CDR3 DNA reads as TGTGCCAGCAGTTACTCGATGCGGGGCGAAGCTTTCTTT. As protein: CASSYSMRGEAFF.

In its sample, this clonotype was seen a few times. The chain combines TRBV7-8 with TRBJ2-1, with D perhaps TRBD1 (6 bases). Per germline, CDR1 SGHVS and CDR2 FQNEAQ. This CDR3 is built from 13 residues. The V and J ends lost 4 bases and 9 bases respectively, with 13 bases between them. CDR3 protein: CASSSRTVSEQFF. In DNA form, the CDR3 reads TGTGCCAGCAGCTCGCGGACAGTCAGTGAGCAGTTCTTC.

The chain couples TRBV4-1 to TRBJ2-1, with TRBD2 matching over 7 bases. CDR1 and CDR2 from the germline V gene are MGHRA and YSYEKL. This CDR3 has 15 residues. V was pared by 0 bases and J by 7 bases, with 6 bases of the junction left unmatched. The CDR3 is CASSQDRRGWNEQFF. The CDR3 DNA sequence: TGCGCCAGCAGCCAAGATCGGCGGGGGTGGAATGAGCAGTTCTTC.

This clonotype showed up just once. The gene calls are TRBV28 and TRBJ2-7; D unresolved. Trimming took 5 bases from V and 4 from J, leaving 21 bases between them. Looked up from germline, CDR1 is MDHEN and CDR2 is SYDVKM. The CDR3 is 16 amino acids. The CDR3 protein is CASSLGIGVFGYEQYF. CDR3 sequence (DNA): TGTGCCAGCAGTCTCGGCATTGGGGTTTTTGGGTACGAGCAGTACTTC.

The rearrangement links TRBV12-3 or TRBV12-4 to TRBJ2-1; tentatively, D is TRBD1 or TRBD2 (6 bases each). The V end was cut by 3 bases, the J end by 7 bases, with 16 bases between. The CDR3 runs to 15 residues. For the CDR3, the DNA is TGTGCCAGCAGTTTTCCGGAGGGGGGACCGAATGAGCAGTTCTTC. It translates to CASSFPEGGPNEQFF.

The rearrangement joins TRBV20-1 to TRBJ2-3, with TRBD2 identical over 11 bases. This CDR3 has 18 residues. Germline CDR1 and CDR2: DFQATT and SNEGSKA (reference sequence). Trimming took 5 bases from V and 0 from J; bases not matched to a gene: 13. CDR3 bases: TGCAGTGCTTTGGGACTAGCGGACCGGATACGGAGCACAGATACGCAGTATTTT. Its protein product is CSALGLADRIRSTDTQYF.

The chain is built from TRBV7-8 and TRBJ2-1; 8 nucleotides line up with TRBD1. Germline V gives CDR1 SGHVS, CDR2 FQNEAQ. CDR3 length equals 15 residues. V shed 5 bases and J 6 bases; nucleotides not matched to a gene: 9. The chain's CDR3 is CASSRSRTGSNEQFF. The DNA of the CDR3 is TGTGCCAGCAGCCGGTCGCGGACAGGGAGCAATGAGCAGTTCTTC.

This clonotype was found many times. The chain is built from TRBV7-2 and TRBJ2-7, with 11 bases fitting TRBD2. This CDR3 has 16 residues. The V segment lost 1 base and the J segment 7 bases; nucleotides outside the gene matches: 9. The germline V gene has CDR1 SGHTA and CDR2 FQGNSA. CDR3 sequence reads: CASSLVSASGRHEQYF. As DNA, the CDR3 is TGTGCCAGCAGCTTAGTGTCGGCTAGCGGGAGGCATGAGCAGTACTTC. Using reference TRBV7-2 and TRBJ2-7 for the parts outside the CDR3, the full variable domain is GAGVSQSPSNKVTEKGKDVELRCDPISGHTALYWYRQSLGQGLEFLIYFQGNSAPDKSGLPSDRFSAERTGGSVSTLTIQRTQQEDSAVYLCASSLVSASGRHEQYFGPGTRLTVT.

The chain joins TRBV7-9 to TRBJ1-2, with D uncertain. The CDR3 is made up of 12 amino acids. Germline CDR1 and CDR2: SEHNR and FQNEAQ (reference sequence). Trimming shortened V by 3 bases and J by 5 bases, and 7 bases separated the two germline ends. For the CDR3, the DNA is TGTGCCAGCAGCTTTGCGGAGTATGGCTACACCTTC. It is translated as CASSFAEYGYTF.

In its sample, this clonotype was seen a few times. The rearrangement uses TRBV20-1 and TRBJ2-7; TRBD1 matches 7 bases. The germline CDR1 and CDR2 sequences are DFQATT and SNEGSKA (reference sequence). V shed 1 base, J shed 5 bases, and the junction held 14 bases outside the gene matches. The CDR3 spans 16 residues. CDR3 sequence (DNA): TGCAGTGCTAGAGTTCCCTCCGGGACAGCATACCACGAGCAGTACTTC. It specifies CSARVPSGTAYHEQYF.

CDR3 loop: CASSLEVGQQETQYF. The CDR3 nucleotides are TGCGCCAGCAGCTTGGAGGTGGGACAGCAAGAGACCCAGTACTTC. The V gene is TRBV5-1, the J gene TRBJ2-5; 7 nucleotides align to TRBD1. Germline V CDR1 and CDR2: SGHRS, YFSETQ. The trim removed 0 bases at V and 2 bases at J, leaving 4 bases unmatched. The CDR3 is 15 residues long.

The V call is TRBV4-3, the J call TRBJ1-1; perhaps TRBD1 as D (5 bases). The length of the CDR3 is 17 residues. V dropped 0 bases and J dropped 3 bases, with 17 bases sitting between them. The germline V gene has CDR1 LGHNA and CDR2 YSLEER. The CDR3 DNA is TGCGCCAGCAGCCAAGATTTACGGTCGGGGGGGGACACTGAAGCTTTCTTT. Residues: CASSQDLRSGGDTEAFF.

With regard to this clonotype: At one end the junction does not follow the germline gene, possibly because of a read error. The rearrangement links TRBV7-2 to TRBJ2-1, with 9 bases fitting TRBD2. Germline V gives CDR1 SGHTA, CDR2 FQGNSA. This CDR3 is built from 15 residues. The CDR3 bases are TGTGCCAGCAGCCAAATAGCGGGAGTTTACAATGAGCGGTTCTTC. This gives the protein CASSQIAGVYNERFF.

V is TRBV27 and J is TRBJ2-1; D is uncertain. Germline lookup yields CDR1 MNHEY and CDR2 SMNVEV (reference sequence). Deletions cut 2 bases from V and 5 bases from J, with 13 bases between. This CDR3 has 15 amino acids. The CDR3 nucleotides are TGTGCCAGCAGTTTAATCCCCCCCGGCCACAATGAGCAGTTCTTC. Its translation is CASSLIPPGHNEQFF.